This is a list of T cell receptor beta chains from one sample in a study of CD8 T cells in Susac syndrome. TCRdb reanalysed the immunoSEQ multiplex PCR reads using MiXCR and keeps one entry per CDR3 protein. The sample has about 300,000 distinct CDR3 sequences; under 95% are singletons. What was sequenced was CD4+ T cells from PBMCs. The receptor source for this set is a human donor with multiple sclerosis. Both conserved end residues are part of each CDR3. The order of the fields is D gene, V gene, clone size, J gene, CDR3 DNA, CDR3 protein. D genes are given only for firm matches. Only part of the rows carry a size: once, few, many, or a class if the clone is expanded.

NA	TRBV6-5	once	TRBJ1-1	TGTGCCAGCAGGAGGGGGGGACCGGTAAACACTGAAGCTTTCTTT	CASRRGGPVNTEAFF
NA	TRBV19	NA	TRBJ1-6	TGTGCCAGTAGTATCCAGGCGGGAGGGCATAATTCACCCCTCCACTTT	CASSIQAGGHNSPLHF
NA	TRBV12-5	NA	TRBJ2-5	TGTGCTAGTGGTTTGGTCTCGGGGACCCAGTACTTC	CASGLVSGTQYF
NA	TRBV4-2	NA	TRBJ2-7	TGTGCCAGCAGCCAAGAACGGGGGACCTCGACTTCCTACGAGCAGTACTTC	CASSQERGTSTSYEQYF
TRBD1	TRBV6-2/TRBV6-3	NA	TRBJ1-1	TGTGCCAGCAGTCCGGACAGGGGCCTGAACACTGAAGCTTTCTTT	CASSPDRGLNTEAFF
NA	TRBV30	NA	TRBJ1-5	TGTGCCTGGAGTGTAGAATCGCGTCAGCCCCAGCATTTT	CAWSVESRQPQHF
NA	TRBV7-3	NA	TRBJ1-2	TGTGCCAGCAGCTTAGGTACCAGCTCCGGCGAAGGCTACACCTTC	CASSLGTSSGEGYTF
TRBD2	TRBV3-1	NA	TRBJ2-7	TGTGCCAGCAGCCAAGATACCCCACTAGCGGGGAGCCTCGACTGGGAGCAGTACTTC	CASSQDTPLAGSLDWEQYF
NA	TRBV11-2	NA	TRBJ2-2	TGTGCCAGCAGCTACGCCAGTCAAGGAGGTTCCGGGGAGCTGTTTTTT	CASSYASQGGSGELFF
NA	TRBV19	NA	TRBJ1-1	TGTGCCAGTATTAAGCGGGCCGAGACTGAAGCTTTCTTT	CASIKRAETEAFF
TRBD1	TRBV20-1	NA	TRBJ2-1	TGCAGTGTCTTACCGGGACAGCTTTACAATGAGCAGTTCTTC	CSVLPGQLYNEQFF
NA	TRBV3-1	once	TRBJ2-7	TGTACCAGCAGCCAAGGAGCAGGGTCCTACGAGCAGTACTTC	CTSSQGAGSYEQYF
NA	TRBV27	NA	TRBJ2-4	TGTGCCAGCAGGAGGGCGGGAAGCGGGTCAGAAAACATTCAGTACTTC	CASRRAGSGSENIQYF
NA	TRBV15	once	TRBJ1-2	TGTGCCACCAGCAGAGATCTTGAGGGACCTAACTATGGCTACACCTTC	CATSRDLEGPNYGYTF
TRBD1	TRBV20-1	NA	TRBJ1-2	TGCAGTGCTAGAGATCTCCTTTCCTTCGACAGGGTTGTGTTTAATGGCTACACCTTC	CSARDLLSFDRVVFNGYTF